Below, 9 T cell receptor beta chains from the same sample are listed, as sequenced in a study of blood T cell repertoires in COVID-19. TCRdb's copy holds only in-frame clones and misses some; the assay was immunoSEQ multiplex PCR. The sample has 120,000 to 150,000 clones; roughly 87% are singletons. The specimen sequenced was peripheral blood. These receptors were taken from a woman in her forties or fifties with acute or convalescent COVID-19.

The CDR3 bases are TGTGCCAGCTCACCAGGTGCGAGTAACTATGGCTACACCTTC. This codes for CASSPGASNYGYTF. The chain couples TRBV18 to TRBJ1-2; D uncertain. This CDR3 is built from 14 residues. CDR1 is KGHSH, CDR2 LQKENI, per germline. V lost 2 bases to trimming and J lost 1 base, with 8 bases between them.

The chain links TRBV7-7 to TRBJ2-1; 8 bases match TRBD2. CDR3 length: 19 amino acids. Germline trimming cut 2 bases from V and 0 bases from J; bases unmatched to any gene: 12. Germline assignment: CDR1 SSHAT and CDR2 FNYEAQ (reference sequence). The CDR3 sequence is CASSLTIPTSASSYNEQFF. The CDR3 nucleotides are TGTGCCAGCAGCTTAACGATACCGACTAGCGCCAGCTCCTACAATGAGCAGTTCTTC.

The rearrangement uses TRBV30 and TRBJ1-2; TRBD1 matches 11 bases. Unmatched junction bases numbered 6, after V lost 4 bases and J lost 8 bases. The germline V gene encodes CDR1 GTSNPN and CDR2 SVGIG (reference sequence). This CDR3 comprises 13 residues. CDR3: CAWMGQGGAGYTF. Written as DNA, the CDR3 is TGTGCCTGGATGGGACAGGGGGGCGCGGGCTACACCTTC.

The rearrangement joins TRBV20-1 to TRBJ2-5; D unclear. The CDR3 is 11 residues long. V was clipped by 6 bases and J by 5 bases, with 10 bases between them. The germline V gene encodes CDR1 DFQATT and CDR2 SNEGSKA (reference sequence). CDR3 sequence: CSALTRETQYF. The CDR3 DNA sequence: TGCAGTGCGTTGACTCGTGAGACCCAGTACTTC.

The chain couples TRBV7-8 to TRBJ2-1, with TRBD2 matching over 12 bases. Trimming took 1 base from V and 7 from J; bases not matched to a gene: 5. Germline V gene data show CDR1 as SGHVS and CDR2 as FQNEAQ. There are 16 residues in the CDR3. CDR3: CASSLEASGGVNEQFF. DNA of the CDR3: TGTGCCAGCAGCTTAGAGGCTAGCGGGGGGGTAAATGAGCAGTTCTTC.

The chain links TRBV19 to TRBJ2-1, with TRBD2 matching over 9 bases. Germline V gene lookup returns CDR1 LNHDA and CDR2 SQIVND (reference sequence). This CDR3 contains 14 residues. With V trimmed by 5 bases and J by 8 bases, 7 bases remained unmatched. The CDR3 DNA is TGTGCCAGTAGTCTCCTAGCGGGACACGATGAGCAGTTCTTC. Translated, it gives CASSLLAGHDEQFF.

The chain has TRBV13 and TRBJ2-7; 7 positions agree with TRBD1. The CDR3 spans 14 residues. CDR1 and CDR2 from the germline V gene are PRHDT and FYEKMQ (reference sequence). After removal of 1 base from V and 2 bases from J, the junction contained 2 bases not matched to a gene. The CDR3 region has the DNA TGTGCCAGCAGCTTAGAGGGGGCTACCTACGAGCAGTACTTC. Protein: CASSLEGATYEQYF.

In its sample, this clone was seen once. The chain recombines TRBV7-2 with TRBJ2-3; TRBD2 might be the D (5 bases). V was clipped by 1 base and J by 5 bases, with 13 bases between them. The CDR3 is 15 residues long. The V gene's germline CDR1 is SGHTA and CDR2 FQGNSA. CDR3 protein: CASSLEWTSGDTQYF. The CDR3 DNA reads TGTGCCAGCAGCTTAGAGTGGACTTCGGGAGATACGCAGTATTTT. The full variable domain, in which reference TRBV7-2 and TRBJ2-3 provide the parts outside the CDR3, is GAGVSQSPSNKVTEKGKDVELRCDPISGHTALYWYRQSLGQGLEFLIYFQGNSAPDKSGLPSDRFSAERTGGSVSTLTIQRTQQEDSAVYLCASSLEWTSGDTQYFGPGTRLTVL.

The V gene is TRBV3-1 (or the pseudogene TRBV3-2), the J gene TRBJ2-1, with 9 bases identical to TRBD2. The V gene's germline CDR1 is LGHDT and CDR2 YNNKEL (reference sequence). Unmatched junction bases numbered 5, after V lost 1 base and J lost 4 bases. This CDR3 is built from 16 residues. As DNA, the CDR3 is TGTGCCAGCAGCCAAGTTCTTAGCGGGAGTTACAATGAGCAGTTCTTC. This translates into CASSQVLSGSYNEQFF.